These T cell receptor beta chains were read from a single sample in a study of early stage breast cancer tumors. TCRdb keeps only in-frame clones here, not all; method: immunoSEQ multiplex PCR. The table lists about 72,000 clones, approximately 79% of them singletons. What was sequenced was blood. The receptors were gathered from a person aged 60 to 70 with breast cancer. The CDR3 runs from the conserved cysteine through the conserved F or W. The order of the fields is J gene, clone size, D gene, V gene, CDR3 protein, CDR3 DNA. The D gene is left open where the match is weak. Some rows mark clone size as missing; the rest say once, few, many or name a class of expanded clone.

TRBJ2-7,-,-,TRBV2,CASSWVLYEQYF,TGTGCCAGCAGCTGGGTTCTCTACGAGCAGTACTTC
TRBJ1-3,few,-,TRBV28,CASRYRGRGRGNTIYF,TGTGCCAGCAGATATAGGGGAAGGGGCCGAGGAAACACCATATATTTT
TRBJ2-5,-,-,TRBV7-9,CASSLTLGGETQYF,TGTGCCAGCAGCCTTACCCTGGGGGGAGAGACCCAGTACTTC
TRBJ1-4,-,-,TRBV5-1,CASSLVGTPNEKLFF,TGCGCCAGCAGCTTGGTCGGGACCCCTAATGAAAAACTGTTTTTT
TRBJ2-7,-,-,TRBV12-2,CASHPEKHRGPYEQYF,TGTGCAAGTCACCCCGAGAAACACAGGGGTCCCTACGAGCAGTACTTC
TRBJ2-1,once,-,TRBV19,CASSIAVGSYNEQFF,TGTGCCAGTAGTATAGCGGTTGGCTCCTACAATGAGCAGTTCTTC
TRBJ2-2,-,-,TRBV7-2,CASSSLARENTGELFF,TGTGCCAGCAGCTCTCTAGCGCGGGAGAACACCGGGGAGCTGTTTTTT
TRBJ2-7,-,-,TRBV4-2,CASSDQPGTYEQYF,TGTGCCAGCAGCGACCAGCCAGGGACATACGAGCAGTACTTC
TRBJ1-4,-,-,TRBV15,CATSRDGRGIREKLFF,TGTGCCACCAGCAGAGATGGGAGAGGGATTCGAGAAAAACTGTTTTTT
TRBJ2-7,-,-,TRBV9,CASSSQGGSSYEQYF,TGTGCCAGCAGCTCCCAGGGGGGAAGCTCCTACGAGCAGTACTTC
TRBJ2-1,once,TRBD2,TRBV5-6,CASSLSGGADEQFF,TGTGCCAGCAGCTTAAGCGGGGGGGCCGATGAGCAGTTCTTC
TRBJ2-2,-,TRBD2,TRBV9,CASSFGLAGGAGELFF,TGTGCCAGCAGCTTCGGACTAGCGGGAGGGGCCGGGGAGCTGTTTTTT
TRBJ1-5,-,-,TRBV9,CASSVTDNQPQHF,TGTGCCAGCAGCGTAACGGACAATCAGCCCCAGCATTTT
TRBJ1-2,once,-,TRBV28,CASSLNRVGGYTF,TGTGCCAGCAGTTTAAACAGGGTGGGCGGCTACACCTTC
TRBJ2-7,-,-,TRBV11-2,CASSLSSRGEQYF,TGTGCCAGCAGCTTATCGTCCAGGGGAGAGCAGTACTTC
TRBJ2-7,-,-,TRBV19,CASSIQSSYEQYF,TGTGCCAGTAGTATCCAGAGCTCCTACGAGCAGTACTTC
TRBJ2-5,few,-,TRBV11-2,CASSHASGYQETQYF,TGTGCCAGCAGCCATGCGTCCGGGTACCAAGAGACCCAGTACTTC
TRBJ1-1,-,-,TRBV5-1,CASTGRGETEAFF,TGCGCCAGCACCGGGCGCGGTGAAACTGAAGCTTTCTTT
TRBJ1-3,-,-,TRBV7-9,CASSLAGEYGNTIYF,TGTGCCAGCAGCTTAGCGGGGGAGTATGGAAACACCATATATTTT
TRBJ1-5,-,-,TRBV16,CASSQTGNQPQHF,TGTGCCAGCAGCCAAACGGGCAATCAGCCCCAGCATTTT
TRBJ1-4,-,-,TRBV7-3,CASSLSGGPNEKLFF,TGTGCCAGCAGCTTATCCGGGGGACCGAATGAAAAACTGTTTTTT
TRBJ2-1,-,-,TRBV6-1,CASSRDPGDEQFF,TGTGCCAGCAGTAGAGACCCCGGGGATGAGCAGTTCTTC
TRBJ2-1,-,TRBD2,TRBV7-9,CASSQPGLAGGLTYNEQFF,TGTGCCAGCAGCCAACCGGGACTAGCGGGAGGCCTTACTTACAATGAGCAGTTCTTC
TRBJ2-7,few,-,TRBV7-9,CASSLGTIEQYF,TGTGCCAGCAGCTTAGGGACAATCGAGCAGTACTTC
TRBJ2-7,once,-,TRBV28,CASRGQAYEQYF,TGTGCCAGCAGGGGACAAGCCTACGAGCAGTACTTC
TRBJ2-2,-,-,TRBV30,CAWSPGLSTGELFF,TGTGCCTGGAGTCCAGGGTTGAGCACCGGGGAGCTGTTTTTT
TRBJ1-3,-,-,TRBV18,CASSQKTGNTIYF,TGTGCCAGCTCACAGAAGACTGGAAACACCATATATTTT
TRBJ1-2,few,-,TRBV4-2,CASSQVGLEGLNYGYTF,TGTGCCAGCAGCCAAGTCGGACTTGAGGGCCTTAACTATGGCTACACCTTC
TRBJ2-1,few,-,TRBV2,CASKAGGLYNEQFF,TGTGCCAGCAAGGCAGGCGGGCTCTACAATGAGCAGTTCTTC
TRBJ2-3,-,-,TRBV5-4,CASSLFFTDTQYF,TGTGCCAGCAGCCTGTTTTTCACAGATACGCAGTATTTT
TRBJ1-1,-,-,TRBV30,CAWRDVVNTEAFF,TGTGCCTGGAGAGATGTTGTGAACACTGAAGCTTTCTTT
TRBJ2-1,-,-,TRBV5-1,CASSLGLDNEQFF,TGCGCCAGCAGCTTGGGACTGGACAATGAGCAGTTCTTC
TRBJ2-1,once,-,TRBV2,CASSESGAPNEQFF,TGTGCCAGCAGTGAATCAGGGGCTCCGAATGAGCAGTTCTTC